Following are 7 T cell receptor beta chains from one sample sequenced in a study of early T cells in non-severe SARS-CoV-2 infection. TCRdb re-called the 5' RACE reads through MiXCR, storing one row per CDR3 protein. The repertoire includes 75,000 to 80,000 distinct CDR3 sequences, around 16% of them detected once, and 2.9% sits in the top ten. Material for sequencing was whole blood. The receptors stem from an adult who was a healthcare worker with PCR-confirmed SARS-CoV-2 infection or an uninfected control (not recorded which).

The CDR3 bases are TGCAGCGTTGAAGAAATAGGCTACAGGGCCTACAATGAGCAGTTCTTC. Protein: CSVEEIGYRAYNEQFF. This chain connects TRBV29-1 to TRBJ2-1; possible D gene TRBD1, 6 bases. Trimming left V 0 bases short and J 2 bases short, with 14 bases between. The CDR3 has 16 amino acids. Per germline, CDR1 SQVTM and CDR2 ANQGSEA.

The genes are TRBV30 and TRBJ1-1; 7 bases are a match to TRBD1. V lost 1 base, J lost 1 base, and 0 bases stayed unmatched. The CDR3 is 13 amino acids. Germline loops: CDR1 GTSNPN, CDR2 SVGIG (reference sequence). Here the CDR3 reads CAWSGTGNTEAFF. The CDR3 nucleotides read TGTGCCTGGAGTGGGACAGGGAACACTGAAGCTTTCTTT.

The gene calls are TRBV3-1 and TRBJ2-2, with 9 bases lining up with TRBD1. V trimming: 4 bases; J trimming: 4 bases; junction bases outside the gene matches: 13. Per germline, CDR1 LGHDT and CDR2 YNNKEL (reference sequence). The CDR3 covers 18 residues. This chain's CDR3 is CASSPKRDYRGPTGELFF. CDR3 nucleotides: TGTGCCAGCAGCCCCAAGAGGGACTACAGGGGGCCCACCGGGGAGCTGTTTTTT.

The CDR3 DNA sequence: TGTGCCAGCAGTTACCAGGCGAGGGGAGGAGGCTACACCTTC. Translation gives CASSYQARGGGYTF. V gene TRBV6-5 combines with J gene TRBJ1-2; possibly TRBD1 for D (5 bases). The CDR3 runs to 14 residues. CDR1 is MNHEY, CDR2 SVGAGI, per germline. With 2 bases removed from V and 8 bases from J, the gap between germline ends came to 15 bases.

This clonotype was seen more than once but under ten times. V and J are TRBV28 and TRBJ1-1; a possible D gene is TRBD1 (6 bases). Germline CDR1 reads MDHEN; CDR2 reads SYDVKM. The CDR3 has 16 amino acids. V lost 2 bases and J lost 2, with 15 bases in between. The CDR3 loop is CASSLPRGGVNTEAFF. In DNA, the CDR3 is TGTGCCAGCAGTTTACCCAGGGGAGGGGTAAACACTGAAGCTTTCTTT.

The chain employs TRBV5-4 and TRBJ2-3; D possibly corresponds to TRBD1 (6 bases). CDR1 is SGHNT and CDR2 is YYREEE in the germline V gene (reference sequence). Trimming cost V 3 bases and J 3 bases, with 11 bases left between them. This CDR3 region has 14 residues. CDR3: CASSSGVRTDTQYF. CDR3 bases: TGTGCCAGCAGCTCAGGGGTTAGGACAGATACGCAGTATTTT.

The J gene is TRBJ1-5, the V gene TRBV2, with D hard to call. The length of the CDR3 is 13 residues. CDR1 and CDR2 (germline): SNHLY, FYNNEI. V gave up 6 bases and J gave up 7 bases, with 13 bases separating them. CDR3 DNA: TGTGCCAGCAGGTCGGTATGGAGCCAGCCCCAGCATTTT. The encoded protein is CASRSVWSQPQHF.